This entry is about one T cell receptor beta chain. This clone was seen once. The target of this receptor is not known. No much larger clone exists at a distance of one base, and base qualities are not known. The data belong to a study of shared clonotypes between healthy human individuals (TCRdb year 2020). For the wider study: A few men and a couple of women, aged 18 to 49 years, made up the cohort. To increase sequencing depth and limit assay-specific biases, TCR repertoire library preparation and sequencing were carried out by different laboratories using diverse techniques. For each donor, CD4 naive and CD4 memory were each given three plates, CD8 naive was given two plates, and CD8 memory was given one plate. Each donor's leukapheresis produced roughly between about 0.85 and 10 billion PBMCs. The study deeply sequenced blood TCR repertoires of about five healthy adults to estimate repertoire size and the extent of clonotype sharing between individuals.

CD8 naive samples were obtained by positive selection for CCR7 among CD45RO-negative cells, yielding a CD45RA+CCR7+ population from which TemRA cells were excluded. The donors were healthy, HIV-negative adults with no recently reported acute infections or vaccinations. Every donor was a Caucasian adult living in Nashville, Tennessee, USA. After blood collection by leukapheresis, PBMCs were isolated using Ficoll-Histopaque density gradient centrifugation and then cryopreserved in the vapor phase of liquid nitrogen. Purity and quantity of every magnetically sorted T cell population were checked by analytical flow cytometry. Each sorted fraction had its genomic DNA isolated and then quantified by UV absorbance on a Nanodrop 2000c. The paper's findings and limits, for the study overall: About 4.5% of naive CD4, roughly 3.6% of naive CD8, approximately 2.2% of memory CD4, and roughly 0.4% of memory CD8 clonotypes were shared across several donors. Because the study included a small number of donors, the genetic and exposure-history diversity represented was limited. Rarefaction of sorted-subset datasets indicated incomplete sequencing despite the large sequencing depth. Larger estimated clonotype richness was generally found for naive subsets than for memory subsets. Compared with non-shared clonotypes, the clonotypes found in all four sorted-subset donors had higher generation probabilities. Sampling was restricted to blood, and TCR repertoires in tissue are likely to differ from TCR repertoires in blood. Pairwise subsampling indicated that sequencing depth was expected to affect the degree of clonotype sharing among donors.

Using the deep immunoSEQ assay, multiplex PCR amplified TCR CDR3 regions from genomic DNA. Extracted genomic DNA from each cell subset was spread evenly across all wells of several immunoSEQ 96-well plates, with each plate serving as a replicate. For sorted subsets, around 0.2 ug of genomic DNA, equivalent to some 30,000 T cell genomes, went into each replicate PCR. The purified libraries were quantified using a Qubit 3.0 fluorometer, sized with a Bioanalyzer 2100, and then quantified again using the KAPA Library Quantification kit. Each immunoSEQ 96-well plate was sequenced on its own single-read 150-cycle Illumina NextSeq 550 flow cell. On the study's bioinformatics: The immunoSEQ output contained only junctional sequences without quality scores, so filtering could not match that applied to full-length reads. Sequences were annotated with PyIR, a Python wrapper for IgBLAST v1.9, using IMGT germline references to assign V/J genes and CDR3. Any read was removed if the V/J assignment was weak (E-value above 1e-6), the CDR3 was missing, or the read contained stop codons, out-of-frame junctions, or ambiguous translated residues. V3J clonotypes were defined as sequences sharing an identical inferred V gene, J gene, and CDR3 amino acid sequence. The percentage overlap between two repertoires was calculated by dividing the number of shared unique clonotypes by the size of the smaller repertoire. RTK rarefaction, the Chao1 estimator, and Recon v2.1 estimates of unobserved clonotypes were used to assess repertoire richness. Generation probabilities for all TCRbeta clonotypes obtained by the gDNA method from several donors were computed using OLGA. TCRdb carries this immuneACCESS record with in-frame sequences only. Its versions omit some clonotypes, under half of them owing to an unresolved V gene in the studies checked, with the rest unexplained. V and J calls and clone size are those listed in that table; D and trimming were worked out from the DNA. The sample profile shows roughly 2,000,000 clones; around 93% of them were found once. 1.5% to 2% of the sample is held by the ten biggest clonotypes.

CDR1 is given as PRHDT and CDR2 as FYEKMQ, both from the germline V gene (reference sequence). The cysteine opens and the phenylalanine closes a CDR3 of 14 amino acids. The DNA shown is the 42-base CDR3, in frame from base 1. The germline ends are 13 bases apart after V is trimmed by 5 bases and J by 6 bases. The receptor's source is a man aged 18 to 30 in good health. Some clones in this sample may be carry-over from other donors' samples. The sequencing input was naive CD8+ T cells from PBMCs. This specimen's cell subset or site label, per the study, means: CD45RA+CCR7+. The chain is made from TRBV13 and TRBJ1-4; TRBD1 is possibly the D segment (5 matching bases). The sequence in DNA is TGTGCCAGCAGCCGATCCAGGGAGGATGAAAAACTGTTTTTT. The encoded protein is CASSRSREDEKLFF.